Presented here are 18 T cell receptor beta chains from one specimen sequenced in a study of T cells in Graves' hyperthyroidism and ophthalmopathy. Regions amplified from RNA transcripts were the TCR beta CDR3 regions. The primer set for the first-round RT-PCR of the TCR CDR3 was HTBI. A single record per CDR3 protein comes from TCRdb applying MiXCR to the multiplex PCR reads. The sample gives 750,000 to 900,000 distinct CDR3 sequences, roughly 40% of which show up once; approximately 10% is in the top ten. The specimen sequenced was blood. All receptors derive from a man aged 18-30 years with Graves' hyperthyroidism.

On this clonotype: A much more abundant neighbour one base away suggests this may be a read error. Given the absence of the conserved phenylalanine or tryptophan at the CDR3 end, a read error is likely. The limits of the CDR3 on the DNA are not certain, so only TCRdb's listed CDR3 is given. The chain combines TRBV2 with TRBJ1-3. Germline V CDR1 and CDR2: SNHLY, FYNNEI. The CDR3 length equals 10 residues, ends included. CDR3 residues: CASRGLADNT.

V and J are TRBV6-1 and TRBJ1-1; D unresolved. The V gene's germline CDR1 is MNHNS and CDR2 SASEGT. Trimming took off 7 bases at V and 2 bases at J, with 8 bases between the two ends. The CDR3 contains 12 residues. CDR3 coding DNA: TGTGCCAGCAAGTACCCTAACACTGAAGCTTTCTTT. Amino acid sequence: CASKYPNTEAFF.

This clonotype was counted between two and nine times. V is TRBV10-3 and J is TRBJ1-5, with D perhaps TRBD1 (5 bases). This CDR3 has 13 amino acids. Trimming took off 4 bases at V and 3 bases at J, with 7 bases between the two ends. In germline, CDR1 is ENHRY, CDR2 SYGVKD. CDR3 protein: CAISGGVNQPQHF. DNA of the CDR3: TGTGCCATCAGTGGAGGGGTCAATCAGCCCCAGCATTTT.

The chain links TRBV6-5 to TRBJ1-5; tentative D call: TRBD1 (6 bases). The CDR3 loop spans 13 amino acids. Germline V gene sequence: CDR1 MNHEY, CDR2 SVGAGI. In nucleotides, the CDR3 is TGTGCTATCGGACAGTCAATGAATCAGCCCCAGCATTTT. It is translated as CAIGQSMNQPQHF.

This clonotype has just a few counts. The rearrangement uses TRBV5-1 and TRBJ2-2; 8 positions match TRBD1. CDR1 SGHRS and CDR2 YFSETQ come from the germline V gene. The CDR3 has 16 amino acids. Losses at the gene ends were 3 bases for V and 5 bases for J; bases not matched to a gene: 9. The CDR3 coding sequence is TGCGCCAGCAGCTGGAGTCGGACAGGGCAAACCGGGGAGCTGTTTTTT. Translating it yields CASSWSRTGQTGELFF. The full variable domain, with the rest looked up from reference TRBV5-1 and TRBJ2-2, is KAGVTQTPRYLIKTRGQQVTLSCSPISGHRSVSWYQQTPGQGLQFLFEYFSETQRNKGNFPGRFSGRQFSNSRSEMNVSTLELGDSALYLCASSWSRTGQTGELFFGEGSRLTVL.

Comments on this clonotype: With a much larger clone just one base away, this may be a read error. V gene TRBV14 combines with J gene TRBJ2-7, with 8 bases aligning to TRBD1. The CDR3 has 14 amino acids. The V gene's germline CDR1 is SGHDN and CDR2 FVKESK. V lost 3 bases to trimming and J lost 2 bases; unmatched junction nucleotides: 3. As DNA, the CDR3 is TGTGCCAGCAGCCATACAGGGGGAACCTACGAGCAGTACTTC. It is translated as CASSHTGGTYEQYF.

This clonotype was seen a few times. The CDR3 DNA reads TGTGCCAGCAGCGCCAGACGGGGGAATAATTCACCCCTCCACTTT. The encoded protein is CASSARRGNNSPLHF. V is TRBV11-3 and J is TRBJ1-6, with D perhaps matching TRBD1 (5 bases). Between the trimmed V and J ends, which lost 5 bases and 5 bases, there was a span of 13 bases. The CDR3 has 15 residues. Germline-derived CDR1 and CDR2 are SGHNT and YENEEA.

This clonotype was counted a few times. The chain joins TRBV10-2 to TRBJ2-5, with 11 bases lining up with TRBD2. The CDR3 consists of 16 residues. In germline, CDR1 is WSHSY, CDR2 SAAADI. Trimming at V came to 6 bases and at J to 4 bases, leaving 10 bases not matched to a gene. The CDR3 DNA is TGCGCCAGCAGCTACGGGACTAGCGGTTCCTCAGAGACCCAGTACTTC. Translation gives CASSYGTSGSSETQYF.

This clonotype was detected only once. The chain uses TRBV7-9 and TRBJ2-5, with 13 bases lining up with TRBD2. The germline gives CDR1 SEHNR, CDR2 FQNEAQ (reference sequence). This CDR3 comprises 16 residues. With 5 bases clipped from V and 2 bases from J, the junction kept 5 bases outside the gene matches. CDR3 bases: TGTGCCAGCAGCCGGGGACTAGCGGGGCTACAAGAGACCCAGTACTTC. As protein: CASSRGLAGLQETQYF.

This clonotype was seen a handful of times. The rearrangement links TRBV20-1 to TRBJ1-5; D ambiguous. This CDR3 comprises 16 residues. CDR1 is DFQATT, CDR2 SNEGSKA, per germline (reference sequence). V was clipped by 6 bases and J by 1 base, with 19 bases between them. The CDR3 nucleotides are TGCAGTGCCCCGGGAAGAGCGGACGAAAGCAATCAGCCCCAGCATTTT. Amino acid sequence: CSAPGRADESNQPQHF.

The V and J genes are TRBV4-2 and TRBJ1-1; TRBD1 matches 10 bases. The germline CDR1 and CDR2 sequences are LGHNA and YNFKEQ. The J segment lost 3 bases and the V segment lost 4 bases, leaving 5 bases of the junction unmatched. CDR3 length equals 15 residues. The CDR3: CASSRRTGGDTEAFF. CDR3 nucleotide sequence: TGTGCCAGCAGCCGGAGGACAGGGGGGGACACTGAAGCTTTCTTT.

This clonotype was counted only a few times. V and J are TRBV20-1 and TRBJ2-6, with D perhaps matching TRBD1 (6 bases). The CDR3 runs 19 residues. Per the germline V gene, CDR1 is DFQATT and CDR2 is SNEGSKA (reference sequence). V lost 2 bases to trimming and J lost 0 bases, with 20 bases between them. CDR3 nucleotide sequence: TGCAGTGCTAGATCCAGGGGAGCAGGGCTCTACTCTGGGGCCAACGTCCTGACTTTC. Its translation: CSARSRGAGLYSGANVLTF.

The genes are TRBV4-1 and TRBJ1-4, with a possible D match to TRBD1 (5 bases). Germline CDR1 MGHRA, CDR2 YSYEKL. This CDR3 region has 14 residues. The ends were cut back, 4 bases at V and 5 bases at J, with 11 bases in the middle. The CDR3 reads CASSRGPTNEKLFF. In nucleotides, the CDR3 is TGCGCCAGCAGCCGGGGACCGACCAATGAAAAACTGTTTTTT.

This clonotype was counted a few times. The chain uses TRBV6-4 and TRBJ1-6; D is unclear. There are 13 residues in the CDR3. With 0 bases removed from V and 7 bases from J, the gap between germline ends came to 4 bases. Germline values: CDR1 MRHNA, CDR2 SNTAGT. CDR3 residues: CASSDSENSPLHF. The CDR3, as DNA: TGTGCCAGCAGTGACTCGGAGAATTCACCCCTCCACTTT.

This clonotype has just a few counts. V is TRBV7-9 and J is TRBJ1-2; tentative D call: TRBD1 (6 bases). The germline V gene has CDR1 SEHNR and CDR2 FQNEAQ (reference sequence). There are 14 residues in the CDR3. V was shortened by 5 bases and J by 7 bases, with 17 bases between the two germline ends. The CDR3 sequence: CASSQEGVGGGYTF. The CDR3 DNA is TGTGCCAGCAGCCAAGAGGGGGTGGGAGGTGGCTACACCTTC.

This chain's CDR3 is CASTAGRETGELFF. In nucleotides, the CDR3 is TGTGCCAGCACGGCGGGACGGGAGACCGGGGAGCTGTTTTTT. The V and J genes are TRBV2 and TRBJ2-2; TRBD2 is a possible D gene (6 bases). The V gene lost 7 bases and the J gene lost 5 bases, with 14 bases spanning the gap. CDR3 length equals 14 residues. Germline V lookup: CDR1 SNHLY, CDR2 FYNNEI.

The CDR3 reads CSARASGGQYF. The CDR3, as DNA: TGCAGTGCTAGAGCTTCGGGGGGGCAGTACTTC. The chain has TRBV20-1 and TRBJ2-7; 7 bases align to TRBD2. The germline gives CDR1 DFQATT, CDR2 SNEGSKA (reference sequence). The CDR3 runs 11 residues. V dropped 1 base and J dropped 9; count of bases not matched to a gene: 3.

The gene calls are TRBV5-6 and TRBJ2-7; the D is unclear. The length of the CDR3 is 15 residues. V was cut by 0 bases and J by 2 bases, with 12 bases left in between. Germline V gene lookup returns CDR1 SGHDT and CDR2 YYEEEE. The CDR3 nucleotides read TGTGCCAGCAGCTTGGCCGAACAAGACCCCTACGAGCAGTACTTC. Translated: CASSLAEQDPYEQYF.